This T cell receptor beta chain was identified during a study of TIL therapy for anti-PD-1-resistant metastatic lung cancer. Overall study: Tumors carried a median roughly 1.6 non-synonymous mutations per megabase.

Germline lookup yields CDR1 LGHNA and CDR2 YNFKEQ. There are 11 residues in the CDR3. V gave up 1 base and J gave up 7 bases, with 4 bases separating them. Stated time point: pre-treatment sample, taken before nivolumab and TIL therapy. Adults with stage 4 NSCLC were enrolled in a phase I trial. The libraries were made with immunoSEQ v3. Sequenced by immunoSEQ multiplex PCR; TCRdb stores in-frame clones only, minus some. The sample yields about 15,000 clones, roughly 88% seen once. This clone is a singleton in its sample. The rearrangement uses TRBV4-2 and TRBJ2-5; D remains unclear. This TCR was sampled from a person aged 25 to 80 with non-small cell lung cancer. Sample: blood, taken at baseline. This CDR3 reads CASSQGGTQYF. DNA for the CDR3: TGTGCCAGCAGCCAAGGGGGGACCCAGTACTTC.